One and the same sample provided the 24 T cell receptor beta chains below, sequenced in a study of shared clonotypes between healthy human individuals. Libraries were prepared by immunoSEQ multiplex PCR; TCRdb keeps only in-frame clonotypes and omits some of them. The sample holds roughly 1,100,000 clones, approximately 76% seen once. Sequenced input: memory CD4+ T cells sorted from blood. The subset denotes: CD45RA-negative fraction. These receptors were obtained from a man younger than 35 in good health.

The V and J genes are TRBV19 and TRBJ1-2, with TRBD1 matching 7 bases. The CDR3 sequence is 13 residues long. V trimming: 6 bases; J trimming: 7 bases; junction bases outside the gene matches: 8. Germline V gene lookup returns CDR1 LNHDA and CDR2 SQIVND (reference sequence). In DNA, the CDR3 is TGTGCCAGTAGCACACAGGGGTTGAGTGGCTACACCTTC. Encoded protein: CASSTQGLSGYTF. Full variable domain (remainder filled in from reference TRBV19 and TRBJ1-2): DGGITQSPKYLFRKEGQNVTLSCEQNLNHDAMYWYRQDPGQGLRLIYYSQIVNDFQKGDIAEGYSVSREKKESFPLTVTSAQKNPTAFYLCASSTQGLSGYTFGSGTRLTVV.

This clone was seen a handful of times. CDR3 sequence: CASSIMDRNTEAFF. CDR3 in DNA: TGTGCCAGTAGTATAATGGACAGGAACACTGAAGCTTTCTTT. This chain uses TRBV19 with TRBJ1-1; weak D call: TRBD1 (6 bases). Germline CDR1 LNHDA, CDR2 SQIVND (reference sequence). Between the trimmed V and J ends, which lost 2 bases and 1 base, there was a span of 8 bases. The CDR3 is 14 residues long. Full variable domain (missing parts from reference TRBV19 and TRBJ1-1): DGGITQSPKYLFRKEGQNVTLSCEQNLNHDAMYWYRQDPGQGLRLIYYSQIVNDFQKGDIAEGYSVSREKKESFPLTVTSAQKNPTAFYLCASSIMDRNTEAFFGQGTRLTVV.

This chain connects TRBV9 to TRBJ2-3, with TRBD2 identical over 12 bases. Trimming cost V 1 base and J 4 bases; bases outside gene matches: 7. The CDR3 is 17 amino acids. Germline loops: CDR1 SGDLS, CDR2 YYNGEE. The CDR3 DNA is TGTGCCAGCAGCGTAATGTCTAGCGGGAGGGGAGCAGATACGCAGTATTTT. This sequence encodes CASSVMSSGRGADTQYF.

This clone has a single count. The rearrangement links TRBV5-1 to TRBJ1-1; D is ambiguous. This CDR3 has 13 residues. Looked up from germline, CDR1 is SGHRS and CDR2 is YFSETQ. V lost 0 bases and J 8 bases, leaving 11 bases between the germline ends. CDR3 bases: TGCGCCAGCAGCTTGGAACCGGAGCTAGAAGCTTTCTTT. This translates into CASSLEPELEAFF.

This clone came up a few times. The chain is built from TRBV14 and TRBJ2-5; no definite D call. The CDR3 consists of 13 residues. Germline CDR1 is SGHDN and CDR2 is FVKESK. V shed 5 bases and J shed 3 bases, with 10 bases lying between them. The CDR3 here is CASSNNLKETQYF. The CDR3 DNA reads TGTGCCAGCAGCAACAACCTGAAAGAGACCCAGTACTTC.

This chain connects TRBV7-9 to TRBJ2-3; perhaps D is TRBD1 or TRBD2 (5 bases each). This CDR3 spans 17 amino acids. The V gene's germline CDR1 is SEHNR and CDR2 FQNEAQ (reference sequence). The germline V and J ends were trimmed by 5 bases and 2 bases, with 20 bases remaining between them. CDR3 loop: CASSLGASKNFTDTQYF. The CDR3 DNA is TGTGCCAGCAGCCTCGGGGCCTCTAAAAACTTCACAGATACGCAGTATTTT.

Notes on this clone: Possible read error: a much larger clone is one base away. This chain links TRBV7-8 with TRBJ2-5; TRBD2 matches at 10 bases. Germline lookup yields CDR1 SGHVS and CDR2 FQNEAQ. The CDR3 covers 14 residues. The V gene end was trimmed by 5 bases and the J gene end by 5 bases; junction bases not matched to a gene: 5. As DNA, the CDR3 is TGTGCCAGCAGCGAGCGGGGGGGCCTGGAGACCCAGTACTTC. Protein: CASSERGGLETQYF.

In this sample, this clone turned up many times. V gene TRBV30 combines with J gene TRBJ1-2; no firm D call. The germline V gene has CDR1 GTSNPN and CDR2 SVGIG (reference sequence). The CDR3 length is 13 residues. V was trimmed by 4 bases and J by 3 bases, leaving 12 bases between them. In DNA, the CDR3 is TGTGCCTGGACCCACTTGGGAGACTATGGCTACACCTTC. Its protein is CAWTHLGDYGYTF.

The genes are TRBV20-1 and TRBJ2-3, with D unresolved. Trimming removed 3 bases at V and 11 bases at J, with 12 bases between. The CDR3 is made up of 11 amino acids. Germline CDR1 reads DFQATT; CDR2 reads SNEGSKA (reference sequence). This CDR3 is CSASATPWQYF. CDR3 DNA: TGCAGTGCTAGTGCTACCCCGTGGCAGTATTTT.

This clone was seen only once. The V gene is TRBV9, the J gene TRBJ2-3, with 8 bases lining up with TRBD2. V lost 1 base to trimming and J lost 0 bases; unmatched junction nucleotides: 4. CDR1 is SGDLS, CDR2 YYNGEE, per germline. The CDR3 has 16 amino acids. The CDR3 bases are TGTGCCAGCAGCGTAAGTCCTAGCGGGAGCACAGATACGCAGTATTTT. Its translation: CASSVSPSGSTDTQYF.

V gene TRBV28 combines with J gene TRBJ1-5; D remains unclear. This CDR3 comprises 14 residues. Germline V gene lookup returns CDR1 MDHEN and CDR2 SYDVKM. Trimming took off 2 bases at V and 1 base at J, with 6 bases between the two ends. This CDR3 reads CASSLSRSNQPQHF. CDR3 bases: TGTGCCAGCAGTTTAAGTCGGAGCAATCAGCCCCAGCATTTT. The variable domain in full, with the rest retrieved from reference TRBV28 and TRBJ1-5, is DVKVTQSSRYLVKRTGEKVFLECVQDMDHENMFWYRQDPGLGLRLIYFSYDVKMKEKGDIPEGYSVSREKKERFSLILESASTNQTSMYLCASSLSRSNQPQHFGDGTRLSIL.

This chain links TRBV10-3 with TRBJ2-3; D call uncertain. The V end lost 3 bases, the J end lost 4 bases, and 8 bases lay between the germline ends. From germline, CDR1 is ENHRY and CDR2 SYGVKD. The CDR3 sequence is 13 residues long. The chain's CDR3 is CAISEGPPDTQYF. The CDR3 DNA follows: TGTGCCATCAGTGAAGGTCCCCCAGATACGCAGTATTTT.

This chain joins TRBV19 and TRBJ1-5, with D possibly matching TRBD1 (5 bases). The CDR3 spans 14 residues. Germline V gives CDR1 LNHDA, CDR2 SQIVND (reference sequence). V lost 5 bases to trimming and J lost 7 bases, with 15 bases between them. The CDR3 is CASSPQTVPQPQHF. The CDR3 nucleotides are TGTGCCAGTAGTCCCCAGACAGTACCGCAGCCCCAGCATTTT.

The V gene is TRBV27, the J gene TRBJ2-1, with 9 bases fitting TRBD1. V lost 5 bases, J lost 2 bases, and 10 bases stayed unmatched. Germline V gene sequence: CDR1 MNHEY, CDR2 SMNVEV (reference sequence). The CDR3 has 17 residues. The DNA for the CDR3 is TGTGCCAGCAGTCCCCGACCCGGGACAGGGACCTACAATGAGCAGTTCTTC. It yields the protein CASSPRPGTGTYNEQFF.

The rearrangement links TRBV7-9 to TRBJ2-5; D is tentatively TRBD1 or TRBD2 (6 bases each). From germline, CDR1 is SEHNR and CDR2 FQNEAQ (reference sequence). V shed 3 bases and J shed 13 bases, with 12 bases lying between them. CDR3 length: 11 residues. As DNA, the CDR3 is TGTGCCAGCAGCTTGGGGGGCTCCCTGTACTTC. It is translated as CASSLGGSLYF.

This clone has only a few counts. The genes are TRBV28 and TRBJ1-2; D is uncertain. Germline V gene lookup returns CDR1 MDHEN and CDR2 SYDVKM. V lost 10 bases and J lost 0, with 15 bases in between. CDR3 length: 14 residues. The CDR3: CATLSPEANYGYTF. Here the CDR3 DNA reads TGTGCCACCCTATCACCGGAGGCTAACTATGGCTACACCTTC.

CDR3 in amino acids: CASSPRDRNNEQFF. In DNA, the CDR3 is TGTGCCAGCAGTCCCCGGGACCGAAACAATGAGCAGTTCTTC. The chain joins TRBV6-1 to TRBJ2-1; either TRBD1 or TRBD2 may fit D (5 bases each). This CDR3 spans 14 amino acids. Germline V lookup: CDR1 MNHNS, CDR2 SASEGT. The germline V and J ends were trimmed by 5 bases and 5 bases, with 13 bases remaining between them.

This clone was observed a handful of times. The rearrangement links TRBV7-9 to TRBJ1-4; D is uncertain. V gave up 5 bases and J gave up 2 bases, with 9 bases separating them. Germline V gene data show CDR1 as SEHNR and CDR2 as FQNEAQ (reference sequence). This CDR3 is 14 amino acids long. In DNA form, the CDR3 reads TGTGCCAGCAGCCCCGGGTGGACTAATGAAAAACTGTTTTTT. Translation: CASSPGWTNEKLFF.

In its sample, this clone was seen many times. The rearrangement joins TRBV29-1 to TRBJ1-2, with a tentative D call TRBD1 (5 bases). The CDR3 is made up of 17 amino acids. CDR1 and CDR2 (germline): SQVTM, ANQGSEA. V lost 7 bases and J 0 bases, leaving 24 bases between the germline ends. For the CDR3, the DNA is TGCAGCGGTGGGGATTGGGGCGAAGTCAGCTCTAACTATGGCTACACCTTC. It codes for CSGGDWGEVSSNYGYTF.

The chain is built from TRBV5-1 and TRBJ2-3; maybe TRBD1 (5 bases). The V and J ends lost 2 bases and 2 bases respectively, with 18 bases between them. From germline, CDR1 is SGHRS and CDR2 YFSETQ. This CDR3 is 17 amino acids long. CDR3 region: CASSFNGHPSFTDTQYF. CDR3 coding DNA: TGCGCCAGCAGCTTTAACGGACACCCTTCCTTCACAGATACGCAGTATTTT.

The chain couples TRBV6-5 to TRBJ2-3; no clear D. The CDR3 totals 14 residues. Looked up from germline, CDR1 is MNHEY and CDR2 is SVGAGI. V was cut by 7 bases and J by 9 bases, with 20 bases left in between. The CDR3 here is CASKDETLVPTQYF. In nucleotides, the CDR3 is TGTGCCAGCAAAGACGAAACCCTAGTCCCCACGCAGTATTTT.

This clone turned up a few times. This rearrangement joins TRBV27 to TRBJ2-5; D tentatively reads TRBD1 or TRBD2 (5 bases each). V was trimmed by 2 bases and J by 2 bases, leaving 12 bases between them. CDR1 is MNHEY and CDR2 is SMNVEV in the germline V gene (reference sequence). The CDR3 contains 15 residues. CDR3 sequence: CASSLVWGIQETQYF. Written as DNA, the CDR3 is TGTGCCAGCAGTTTAGTCTGGGGGATACAAGAGACCCAGTACTTC.

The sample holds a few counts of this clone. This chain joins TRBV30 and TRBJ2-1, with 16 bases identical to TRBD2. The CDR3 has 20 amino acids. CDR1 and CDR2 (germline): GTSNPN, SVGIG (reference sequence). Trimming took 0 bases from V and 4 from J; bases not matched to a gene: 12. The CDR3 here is CAWSVQTGLAGGLGYNEQFF. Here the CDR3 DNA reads TGTGCCTGGAGTGTACAGACGGGACTAGCGGGAGGGCTTGGTTACAATGAGCAGTTCTTC. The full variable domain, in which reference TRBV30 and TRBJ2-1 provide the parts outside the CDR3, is SQTIHQWPATLVQPVGSPLSLECTVEGTSNPNLYWYRQAAGRGLQLLFYSVGIGQISSEVPQNLSASRPQDRQFILSSKKLLLSDSGFYLCAWSVQTGLAGGLGYNEQFFGPGTRLTVL.

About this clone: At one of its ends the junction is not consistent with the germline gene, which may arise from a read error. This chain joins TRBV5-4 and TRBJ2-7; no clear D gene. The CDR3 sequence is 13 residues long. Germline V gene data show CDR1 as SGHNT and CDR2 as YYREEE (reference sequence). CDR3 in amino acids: CASSPTPGYEQYF. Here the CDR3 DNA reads TGTGCCAGCAGCCCGACGCCAGGCTACGAACAGTACTTC.